This entry lists 20 T cell receptor beta chains sequenced from one sample in a study of blood T cell repertoires in COVID-19. Only in-frame clones appear in the TCRdb table, and some are missing; sequencing was by immunoSEQ multiplex PCR. Here the sample spans about 240,000 clones, about 79% being singletons. Sequencing was performed on peripheral blood. All receptors come from a woman aged 80 or older with acute or convalescent COVID-19.

The chain employs TRBV4-1 and TRBJ1-5; D remains unclear. The germline V and J ends were trimmed by 3 bases and 2 bases, with 11 bases remaining between them. Germline lookup yields CDR1 MGHRA and CDR2 YSYEKL. The CDR3 runs to 15 residues. In DNA form, the CDR3 reads TGCGCCAGCAGCCATGCACAGATGGGCAATCAGCCCCAGCATTTT. The encoded protein is CASSHAQMGNQPQHF.

The chain recombines TRBV5-1 with TRBJ1-2; 7 bases align to TRBD1. V shed 4 bases, J shed 4 bases, and the junction held 10 bases outside the gene matches. Germline-derived CDR1 and CDR2 are SGHRS and YFSETQ. CDR3 length equals 15 residues. The CDR3 nucleotides are TGCGCCAGCAGCCCTTCCTCGGGACAGTTCTATGGCTACACCTTC. It specifies CASSPSSGQFYGYTF. The entire variable domain, with the rest obtained from reference TRBV5-1 and TRBJ1-2, is as follows: KAGVTQTPRYLIKTRGQQVTLSCSPISGHRSVSWYQQTPGQGLQFLFEYFSETQRNKGNFPGRFSGRQFSNSRSEMNVSTLELGDSALYLCASSPSSGQFYGYTFGSGTRLTVV.

V gene TRBV5-6 combines with J gene TRBJ2-5; 9 nucleotides agree with TRBD1. Germline V CDR1 and CDR2: SGHDT, YYEEEE. Germline trimming cut 0 bases from V and 4 bases from J; bases unmatched to any gene: 4. This CDR3 spans 15 amino acids. This CDR3 reads CASSLDRGRGETQYF. CDR3 coding DNA: TGTGCCAGCAGCTTGGACAGGGGGCGCGGAGAGACCCAGTACTTC.

This chain links TRBV28 with TRBJ2-3, with D unresolved. From germline, CDR1 is MDHEN and CDR2 SYDVKM. Trimming cost V 3 bases and J 4 bases, with 5 bases left between them. CDR3 length equals 12 residues. CDR3 loop: CASSLWPDTQYF. DNA of the CDR3: TGTGCCAGCAGTTTGTGGCCAGATACGCAGTATTTT. The full variable domain, rest sourced from reference TRBV28 and TRBJ2-3, is DVKVTQSSRYLVKRTGEKVFLECVQDMDHENMFWYRQDPGLGLRLIYFSYDVKMKEKGDIPEGYSVSREKKERFSLILESASTNQTSMYLCASSLWPDTQYFGPGTRLTVL.

The chain couples TRBV6-5 to TRBJ2-1; D is possibly TRBD2 (6 bases). The CDR3 extends over 15 amino acids. The germline V and J ends were trimmed by 0 bases and 9 bases, with 15 bases remaining between them. Germline values: CDR1 MNHEY, CDR2 SVGAGI. CDR3 nucleotides: TGTGCCAGCAGTTACTCGATAGCCGGAGGGGCTGAGCAGTTCTTC. Translating gives CASSYSIAGGAEQFF.

J is TRBJ2-5 and V is TRBV27, with a tentative D call TRBD1 (5 bases). Germline V gene data show CDR1 as MNHEY and CDR2 as SMNVEV (reference sequence). The CDR3 contains 14 residues. V was clipped by 7 bases and J by 2 bases, with 14 bases between them. CDR3 loop: CASKGWGLQETQYF. The CDR3 coding sequence is TGTGCCAGCAAGGGTTGGGGCCTTCAAGAGACCCAGTACTTC.

The chain joins TRBV5-5 to TRBJ2-5; TRBD2 might be the D (5 bases). The length of the CDR3 is 14 residues. The V gene's germline CDR1 is SGHKS and CDR2 YYEKEE (reference sequence). V lost 6 bases, J lost 0 bases, and 12 bases lay in between. The CDR3 nucleotides read TGTGCCAGCAACCGCCCGGGATACCAAGAGACCCAGTACTTC. This translates into CASNRPGYQETQYF.

As to this clone: Distinct nucleotide sequences in the sample also encode this CDR3. The chain carries TRBV5-1 and TRBJ2-6; D gene uncertain. This CDR3 is built from 15 residues. The V gene lost 0 bases and the J gene lost 1 base, with 5 bases spanning the gap. Germline CDR1 SGHRS, CDR2 YFSETQ. CDR3 residues: CASSLDRSGANVLTF. CDR3 DNA sequence: TGCGCCAGCAGCTTGGACAGATCTGGGGCCAACGTCCTGACTTTC.

This clone came up a few times. The V gene is TRBV27, the J gene TRBJ2-7; 7 bases match TRBD1. Germline CDR1 reads MNHEY; CDR2 reads SMNVEV (reference sequence). The CDR3 runs 13 residues. V gave up 6 bases and J gave up 3 bases; unmatched junction bases: 5. The CDR3 bases are TGTGCCAGCAGAACCGACAGGGACTACGAGCAGTACTTC. Encoded protein: CASRTDRDYEQYF.

This sequence joins TRBV6-5 and TRBJ1-1, with a possible D match to TRBD1 (5 bases). The V and J ends lost 7 bases and 0 bases respectively, with 15 bases between them. Looked up from germline, CDR1 is MNHEY and CDR2 is SVGAGI. The CDR3 is 15 residues long. For the CDR3, the DNA is TGTGCCAGCATGATACGACAGCAATTGAACACTGAAGCTTTCTTT. Residues: CASMIRQQLNTEAFF.

V and J are TRBV6-2 or TRBV6-3 and TRBJ2-5; 13 positions agree with TRBD2. Germline values: CDR1 MNHEY, CDR2 SVGEGT. The V segment lost 6 bases and the J segment 0 bases; nucleotides outside the gene matches: 4. The CDR3 spans 16 residues. This CDR3 is CASSWGTSGDQETQYF. The CDR3 DNA sequence: TGTGCCAGCAGCTGGGGGACTAGCGGGGACCAAGAGACCCAGTACTTC.

The rearrangement links TRBV7-9 to TRBJ2-7, with TRBD2 matching 7 bases. Unmatched junction bases numbered 4, after V lost 2 bases and J lost 0 bases. This CDR3 spans 15 amino acids. From germline, CDR1 is SEHNR and CDR2 FQNEAQ (reference sequence). This chain's CDR3 is CASSLIGGSSYEQYF. CDR3 bases: TGTGCCAGCAGCTTAATCGGGGGGAGCTCCTACGAGCAGTACTTC.

The chain employs TRBV11-2 and TRBJ2-7, with 13 positions matching TRBD2. Germline-derived CDR1 and CDR2 are SGHAT and FQNNGV. This CDR3 spans 15 amino acids. Trimming cost V 5 bases and J 2 bases; bases outside gene matches: 3. The CDR3 sequence is CASSPGTSGAYEQYF. The CDR3 DNA follows: TGTGCCAGCAGCCCCGGGACTAGCGGGGCCTACGAGCAGTACTTC.

The chain joins TRBV5-1 to TRBJ2-2, with D perhaps matching TRBD2 (7 bases). Germline CDR1 and CDR2: SGHRS and YFSETQ. This CDR3 region has 15 residues. V was pared by 1 base and J by 3 bases, with 10 bases between. The CDR3: CASSLLGGHTGELFF. The CDR3 DNA follows: TGCGCCAGCAGCTTGTTGGGGGGGCACACCGGGGAGCTGTTTTTT.

This clone was found once. This chain links TRBV28 with TRBJ2-1, with TRBD1 identical over 9 bases. The germline gives CDR1 MDHEN, CDR2 SYDVKM. The CDR3 totals 15 residues. With 4 bases clipped from V and 8 bases from J, the junction kept 9 bases outside the gene matches. The CDR3, as DNA: TGTGCCAGCAGTTCTCCGGGACAGGGTTCGTATGAGCAGTTCTTC. Translating gives CASSSPGQGSYEQFF.

The chain is built from TRBV5-1 and TRBJ1-1; D might be TRBD1 (6 bases). Trimming left V 3 bases short and J 1 base short, with 13 bases between. CDR3 size: 15 residues. The germline gives CDR1 SGHRS, CDR2 YFSETQ. Written as DNA, the CDR3 is TGCGCCAGCAGCTCCCTACAGGGCACGAACACTGAAGCTTTCTTT. Amino acid sequence: CASSSLQGTNTEAFF.

This chain connects TRBV19 to TRBJ2-7; TRBD1 matches 7 bases. Losses at the gene ends were 5 bases for V and 3 bases for J; bases not matched to a gene: 7. CDR3 size: 14 residues. Germline values: CDR1 LNHDA, CDR2 SQIVND (reference sequence). CDR3 amino acids: CASSSPGTDYEQYF. The CDR3 coding sequence is TGTGCCAGTAGTTCCCCCGGGACAGACTACGAGCAGTACTTC.

V and J are TRBV19 and TRBJ1-2; D is unclear. Germline CDR1 is LNHDA and CDR2 is SQIVND (reference sequence). The CDR3 consists of 16 residues. V dropped 9 bases and J dropped 7 bases, with 27 bases sitting between them. CDR3 region: CASTIGDDWRSSGYTF. In nucleotides, the CDR3 is TGTGCCAGCACTATAGGAGACGACTGGAGGTCTTCTGGCTACACCTTC.

The gene calls are TRBV7-9 and TRBJ1-2; D possibly corresponds to TRBD1 (5 bases). The V end was cut by 5 bases, the J end by 8 bases, with 30 bases between. The CDR3 loop spans 18 amino acids. Germline loops: CDR1 SEHNR, CDR2 FQNEAQ (reference sequence). CDR3 in amino acids: CASSPNPTAGLGLGGYTF. The CDR3 DNA is TGTGCCAGCAGCCCCAACCCGACAGCGGGCCTGGGTCTGGGAGGCTACACCTTC.

The V gene is TRBV25-1, the J gene TRBJ2-3; the D gene is possibly TRBD2 (6 bases). The CDR3 totals 14 residues. The germline V gene encodes CDR1 MGHDK and CDR2 SYGVNS. V lost 8 bases and J 4 bases, leaving 16 bases between the germline ends. CDR3 in amino acids: CASGTPEAPDTQYF. CDR3 coding DNA: TGTGCCAGCGGGACTCCCGAGGCCCCAGATACGCAGTATTTT.